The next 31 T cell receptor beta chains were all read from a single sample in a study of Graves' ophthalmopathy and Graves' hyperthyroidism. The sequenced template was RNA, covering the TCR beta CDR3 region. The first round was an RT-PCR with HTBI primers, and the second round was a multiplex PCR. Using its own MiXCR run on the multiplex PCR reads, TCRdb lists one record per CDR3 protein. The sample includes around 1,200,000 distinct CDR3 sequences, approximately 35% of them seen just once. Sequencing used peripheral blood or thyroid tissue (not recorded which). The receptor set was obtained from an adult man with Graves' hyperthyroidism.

The CDR3 nucleotides read TGTGCCAGCAGTGAGAGAAGCGGATACAATGAGCAGTTCTTC. It yields the protein CASSERSGYNEQFF. V gene TRBV2 combines with J gene TRBJ2-7; tentative D call: TRBD2 (5 bases). The end of the DNA aligns better with TRBJ2-1, so the J call may be wrong. Looked up from germline, CDR1 is SNHLY and CDR2 is FYNNEI. CDR3 length: 14 residues.

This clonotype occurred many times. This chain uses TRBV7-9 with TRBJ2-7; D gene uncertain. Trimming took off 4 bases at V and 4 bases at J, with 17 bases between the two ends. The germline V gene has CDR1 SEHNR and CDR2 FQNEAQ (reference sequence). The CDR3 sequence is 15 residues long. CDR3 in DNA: TGTGCCAGCAGCTCGAGCCGGACGGATGTTTACGAGCAGTACTTC. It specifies CASSSSRTDVYEQYF.

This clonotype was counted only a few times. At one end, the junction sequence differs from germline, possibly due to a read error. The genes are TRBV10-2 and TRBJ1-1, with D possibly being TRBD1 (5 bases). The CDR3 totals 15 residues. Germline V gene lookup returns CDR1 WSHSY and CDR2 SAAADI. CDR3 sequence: CASSYRQTINTEAFF. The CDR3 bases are TGTGCCAGCAGTTACAGACAGACCATAAACACTGAAGCTTTCTTT.

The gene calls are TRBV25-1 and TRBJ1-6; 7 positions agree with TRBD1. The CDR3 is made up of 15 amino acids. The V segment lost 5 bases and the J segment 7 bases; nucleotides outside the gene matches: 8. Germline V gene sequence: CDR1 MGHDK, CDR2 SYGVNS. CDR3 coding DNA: TGTGCCAGCAGTTCAGACAGACAGGGCAATTCACCCCTCCACTTT. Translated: CASSSDRQGNSPLHF. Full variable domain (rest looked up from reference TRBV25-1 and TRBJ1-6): EADIYQTPRYLVIGTGKKITLECSQTMGHDKMYWYQQDPGMELHLIHYSYGVNSTEKGDLSSESTVSRIRTEHFPLTLESARPSHTSQYLCASSSDRQGNSPLHFGNGTRLTVT.

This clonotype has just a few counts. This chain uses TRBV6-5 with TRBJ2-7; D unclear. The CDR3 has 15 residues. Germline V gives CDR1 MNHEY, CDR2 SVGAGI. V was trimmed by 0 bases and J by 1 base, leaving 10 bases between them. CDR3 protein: CASSYSKPRSYEQYF. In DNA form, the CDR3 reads TGTGCCAGCAGTTACTCGAAGCCCCGTTCCTACGAGCAGTACTTC.

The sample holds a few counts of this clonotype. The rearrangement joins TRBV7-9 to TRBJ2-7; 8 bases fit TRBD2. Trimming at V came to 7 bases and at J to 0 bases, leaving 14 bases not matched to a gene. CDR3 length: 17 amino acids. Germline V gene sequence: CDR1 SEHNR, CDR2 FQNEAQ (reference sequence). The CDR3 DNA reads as TGTGCCAGCAACTTGGGGACTAGAGGCCCTAGCTCCTACGAGCAGTACTTC. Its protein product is CASNLGTRGPSSYEQYF.

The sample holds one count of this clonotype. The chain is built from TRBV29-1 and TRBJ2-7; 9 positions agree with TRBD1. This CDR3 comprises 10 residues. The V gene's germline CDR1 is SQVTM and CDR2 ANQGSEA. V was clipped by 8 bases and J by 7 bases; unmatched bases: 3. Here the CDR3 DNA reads TGCAGCTGGGGACAGGGTGAGCAGTACTTC. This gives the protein CSWGQGEQYF.

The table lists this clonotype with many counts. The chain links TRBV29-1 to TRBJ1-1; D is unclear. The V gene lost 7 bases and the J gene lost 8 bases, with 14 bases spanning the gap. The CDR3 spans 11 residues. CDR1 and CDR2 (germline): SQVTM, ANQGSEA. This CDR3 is CSALPVVEAFF. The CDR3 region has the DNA TGCAGCGCACTGCCAGTAGTGGAAGCTTTCTTT.

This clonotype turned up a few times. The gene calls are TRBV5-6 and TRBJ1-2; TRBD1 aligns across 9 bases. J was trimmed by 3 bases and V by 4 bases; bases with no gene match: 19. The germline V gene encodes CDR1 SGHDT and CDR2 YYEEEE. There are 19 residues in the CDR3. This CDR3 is CASSPTLGQGRGIYYGYTF. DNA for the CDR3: TGTGCCAGCAGCCCTACGTTGGGACAGGGACGGGGAATTTACTATGGCTACACCTTC.

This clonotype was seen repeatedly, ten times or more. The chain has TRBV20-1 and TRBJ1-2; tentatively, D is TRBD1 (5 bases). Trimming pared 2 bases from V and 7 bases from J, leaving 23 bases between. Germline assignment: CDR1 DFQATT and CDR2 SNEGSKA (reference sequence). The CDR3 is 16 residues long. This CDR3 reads CSARLGTHLGFFGYTF. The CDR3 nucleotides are TGCAGTGCTAGATTGGGGACCCACCTGGGGTTTTTTGGCTACACCTTC.

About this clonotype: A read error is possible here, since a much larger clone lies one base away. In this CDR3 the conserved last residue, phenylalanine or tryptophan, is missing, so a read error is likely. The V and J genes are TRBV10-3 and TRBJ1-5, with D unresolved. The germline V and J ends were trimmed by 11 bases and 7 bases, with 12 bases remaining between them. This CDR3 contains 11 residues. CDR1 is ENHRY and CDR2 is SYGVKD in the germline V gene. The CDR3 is CAVSKSQPQHS. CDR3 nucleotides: TGTGCCGTTTCAAAGTCCCAGCCCCAGCATTCT.

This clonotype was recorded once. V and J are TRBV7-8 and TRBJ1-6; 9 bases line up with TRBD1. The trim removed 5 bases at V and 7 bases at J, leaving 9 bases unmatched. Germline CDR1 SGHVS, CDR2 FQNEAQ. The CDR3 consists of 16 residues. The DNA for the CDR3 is TGTGCCAGCAGCCCGGGACAGGGAGGGACGAATTCACCCCTCCACTTT. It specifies CASSPGQGGTNSPLHF.

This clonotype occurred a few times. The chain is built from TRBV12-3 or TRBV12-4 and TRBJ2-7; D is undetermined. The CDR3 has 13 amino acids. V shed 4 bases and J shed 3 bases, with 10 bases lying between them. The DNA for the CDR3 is TGTGCCAGCAGTTGGGGTTTAGACTACGAGCAGTACTTC. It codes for CASSWGLDYEQYF.

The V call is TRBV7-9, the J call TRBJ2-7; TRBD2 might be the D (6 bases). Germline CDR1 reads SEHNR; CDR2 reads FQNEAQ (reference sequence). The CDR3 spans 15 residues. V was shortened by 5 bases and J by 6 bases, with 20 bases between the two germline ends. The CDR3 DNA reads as TGTGCCAGCAGCGCTATGGGGGGAGTCTTAACCGAGCAGTACTTC. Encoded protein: CASSAMGGVLTEQYF.

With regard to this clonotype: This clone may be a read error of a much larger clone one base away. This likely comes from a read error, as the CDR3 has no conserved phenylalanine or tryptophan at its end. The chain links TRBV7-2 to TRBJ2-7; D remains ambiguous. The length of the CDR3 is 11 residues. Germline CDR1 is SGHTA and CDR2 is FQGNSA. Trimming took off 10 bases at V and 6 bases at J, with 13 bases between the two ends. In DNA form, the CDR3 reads TGTGCCATCAGTGGGCAGTTCGAGCAGTACCTC. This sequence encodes CAISGQFEQYL.

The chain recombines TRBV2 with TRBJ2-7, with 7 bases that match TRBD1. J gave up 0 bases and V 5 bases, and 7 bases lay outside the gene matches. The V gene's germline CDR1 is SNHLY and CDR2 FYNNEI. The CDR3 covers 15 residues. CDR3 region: CASSTGQTNSYEQYF. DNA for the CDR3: TGTGCCAGCAGTACGGGACAGACAAACTCCTACGAGCAGTACTTC. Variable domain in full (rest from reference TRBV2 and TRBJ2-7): EPEVTQTPSHQVTQMGQEVILRCVPISNHLYFYWYRQILGQKVEFLVSFYNNEISEKSEIFDDQFSVERPDGSNFTLKIRSTKLEDSAMYFCASSTGQTNSYEQYFGPGTRLTVT.

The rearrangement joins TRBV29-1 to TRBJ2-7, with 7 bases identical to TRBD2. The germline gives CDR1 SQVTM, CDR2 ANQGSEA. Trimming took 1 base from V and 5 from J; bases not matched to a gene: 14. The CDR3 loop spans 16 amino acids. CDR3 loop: CSVEALGRGTENEQYF. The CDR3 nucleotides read TGCAGCGTTGAAGCCTTGGGGAGGGGCACTGAGAACGAGCAGTACTTC.

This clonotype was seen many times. The DNA of the CDR3 is TGTGCCAGCAGCGAACGACAAAGGGGCAATTCACCCCTCCACTTT. Its translation is CASSERQRGNSPLHF. V and J are TRBV9 and TRBJ1-6, with TRBD1 as a possible D gene (5 bases). The CDR3 extends over 15 amino acids. Trimming took off 3 bases at V and 7 bases at J, with 14 bases between the two ends. The germline V gene encodes CDR1 SGDLS and CDR2 YYNGEE.

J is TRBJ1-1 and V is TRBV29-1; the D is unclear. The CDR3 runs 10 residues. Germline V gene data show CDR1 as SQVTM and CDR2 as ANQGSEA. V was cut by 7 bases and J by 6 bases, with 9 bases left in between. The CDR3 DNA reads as TGCAGCGCCAACAAAGCTGAAGCTTTCTTT. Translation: CSANKAEAFF.

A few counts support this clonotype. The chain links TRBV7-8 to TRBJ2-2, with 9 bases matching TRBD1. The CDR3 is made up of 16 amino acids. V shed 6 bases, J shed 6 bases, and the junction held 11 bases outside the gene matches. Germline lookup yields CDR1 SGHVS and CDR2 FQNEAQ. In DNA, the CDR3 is TGTGCCAGCAGGTCTGGGACAGGGAGGCGGGCCGGGGAGCTGTTTTTT. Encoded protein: CASRSGTGRRAGELFF.

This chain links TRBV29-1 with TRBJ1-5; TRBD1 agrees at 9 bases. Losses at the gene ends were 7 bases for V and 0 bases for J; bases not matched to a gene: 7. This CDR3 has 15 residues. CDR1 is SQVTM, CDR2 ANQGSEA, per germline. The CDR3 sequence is CSALGTGTSNQPQHF. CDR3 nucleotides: TGCAGCGCTCTAGGGACAGGGACTAGCAATCAGCCCCAGCATTTT.

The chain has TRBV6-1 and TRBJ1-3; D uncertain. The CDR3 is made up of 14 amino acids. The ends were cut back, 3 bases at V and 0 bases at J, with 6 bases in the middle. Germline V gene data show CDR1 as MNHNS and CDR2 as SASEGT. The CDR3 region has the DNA TGTGCCAGCAGTGAGGCCCTCTCTGGAAACACCATATATTTT. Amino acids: CASSEALSGNTIYF.

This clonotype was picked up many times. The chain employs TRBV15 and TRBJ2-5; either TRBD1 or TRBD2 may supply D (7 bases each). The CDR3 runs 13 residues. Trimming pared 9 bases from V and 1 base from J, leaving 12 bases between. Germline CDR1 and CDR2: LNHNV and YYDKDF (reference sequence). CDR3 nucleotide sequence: TGTGCCACGGGGAGGGACAGCCAAGAGACCCAGTACTTC. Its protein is CATGRDSQETQYF.

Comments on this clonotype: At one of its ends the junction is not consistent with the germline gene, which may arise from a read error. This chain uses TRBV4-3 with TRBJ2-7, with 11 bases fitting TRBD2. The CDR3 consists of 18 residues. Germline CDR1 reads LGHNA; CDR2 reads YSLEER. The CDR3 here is CASSQDEEGLAETYERYF. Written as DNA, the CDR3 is TGCGCCAGCAGCCAAGATGAGGAGGGACTAGCGGAGACCTACGAGCGGTACTTC.

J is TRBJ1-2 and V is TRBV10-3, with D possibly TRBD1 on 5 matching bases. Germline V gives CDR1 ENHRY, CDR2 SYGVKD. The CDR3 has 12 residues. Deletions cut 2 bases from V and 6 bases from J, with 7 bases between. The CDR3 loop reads CAISEPQDGYTF. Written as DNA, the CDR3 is TGTGCCATCAGTGAGCCACAGGATGGCTACACCTTC.

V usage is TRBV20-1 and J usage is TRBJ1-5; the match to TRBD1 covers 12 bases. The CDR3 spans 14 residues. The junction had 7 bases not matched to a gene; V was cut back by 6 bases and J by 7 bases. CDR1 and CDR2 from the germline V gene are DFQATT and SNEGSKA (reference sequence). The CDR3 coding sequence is TGCAGTGCCCGGGACAGGGGGCTAGAGCAGCCCCAGCATTTT. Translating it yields CSARDRGLEQPQHF.

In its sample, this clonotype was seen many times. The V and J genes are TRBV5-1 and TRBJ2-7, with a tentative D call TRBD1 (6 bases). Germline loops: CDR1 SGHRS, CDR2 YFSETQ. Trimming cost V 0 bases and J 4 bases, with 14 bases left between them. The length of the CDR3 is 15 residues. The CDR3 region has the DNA TGCGCCAGCAGCTTGGACAGGGAATCATTATACGAGCAGTACTTC. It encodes CASSLDRESLYEQYF.

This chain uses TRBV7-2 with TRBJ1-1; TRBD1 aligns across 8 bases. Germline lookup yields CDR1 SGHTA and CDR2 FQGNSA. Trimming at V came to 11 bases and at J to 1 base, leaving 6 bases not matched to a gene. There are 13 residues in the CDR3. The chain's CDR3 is CAFPGQENTEAFF. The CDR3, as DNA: TGTGCCTTCCCGGGACAGGAGAACACTGAAGCTTTCTTT.

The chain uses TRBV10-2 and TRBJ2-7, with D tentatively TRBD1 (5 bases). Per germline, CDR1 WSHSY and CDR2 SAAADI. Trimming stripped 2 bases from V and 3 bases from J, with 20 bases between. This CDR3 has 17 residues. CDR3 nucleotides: TGCGCCAGCAGTGAGCCCCAGCAGGGATATGCCATCTACGAGCAGTACTTC. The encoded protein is CASSEPQQGYAIYEQYF.

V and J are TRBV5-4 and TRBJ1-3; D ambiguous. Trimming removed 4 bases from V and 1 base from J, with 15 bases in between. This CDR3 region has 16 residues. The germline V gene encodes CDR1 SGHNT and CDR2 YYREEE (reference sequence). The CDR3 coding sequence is TGTGCCAGCAGCCCCGCAGGAGGACTGTCTGGAAACACCATATATTTT. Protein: CASSPAGGLSGNTIYF.

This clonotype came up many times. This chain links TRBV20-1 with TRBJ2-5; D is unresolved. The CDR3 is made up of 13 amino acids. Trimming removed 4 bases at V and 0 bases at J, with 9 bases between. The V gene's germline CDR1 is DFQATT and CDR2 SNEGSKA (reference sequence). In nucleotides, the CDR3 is TGCAGTGCTAAAGAGACTTACCAAGAGACCCAGTACTTC. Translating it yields CSAKETYQETQYF.